Shown below are 31 T cell receptor beta chains from a single sample sequenced in a study of cytomegalovirus exposure and HLA in healthy donors. The PCR ran on 60 Vbeta and 13 Jbeta primers. This table comes from immunoSEQ multiplex PCR, and its TCRdb copy is limited to in-frame clones, with some not included. This listing includes about 43,000 clones. The sequencing sample was made of PBMCs. The source is a woman aged 25 to 39 in good health and CMV-seronegative.

This chain uses TRBV18 with TRBJ2-5; D gene uncertain. Looked up from germline, CDR1 is KGHSH and CDR2 is LQKENI. The CDR3 is 12 residues long. V was cut by 3 bases and J by 5 bases, with 7 bases left in between. CDR3 amino acids: CASSPLEETQYF. The CDR3 bases are TGTGCCAGCTCACCGCTAGAGGAGACCCAGTACTTC.

The chain recombines TRBV5-8 with TRBJ1-1, with D tentatively TRBD1 (6 bases). Looked up from germline, CDR1 is SGHTS and CDR2 is YDEGEE. This CDR3 comprises 14 residues. Trimming shortened V by 4 bases and J by 1 base, and 11 bases separated the two germline ends. The CDR3 nucleotides are TGTGCCAGCAGCCCCGGACAGACGAACACTGAAGCTTTCTTT. Its translation: CASSPGQTNTEAFF.

Notes on this clone: The junction departs from the called germline gene at one end, perhaps through a read error. The CDR3 DNA follows: TGTGCCAGCAGCCCCACAGGGGCCTTGAACACTGAAGTTTTCTTT. Its protein product is CASSPTGALNTEVFF. The J gene is TRBJ1-1, the V gene TRBV7-2; 7 nucleotides line up with TRBD1. Germline V gene sequence: CDR1 SGHTA, CDR2 FQGNSA. The CDR3 is 15 amino acids.

The chain combines TRBV7-8 with TRBJ1-1; D is perhaps TRBD1 (5 bases). In germline, CDR1 is SGHVS, CDR2 FQNEAQ. V lost 1 base to trimming and J lost 6 bases, with 12 bases between them. This CDR3 contains 14 residues. CDR3 in DNA: TGTGCCAGCAGCTTAGGCGGGGCAGGAGCTGAAGCTTTCTTT. This translates into CASSLGGAGAEAFF.

The genes are TRBV13 and TRBJ2-7, with TRBD2 identical over 10 bases. CDR3 length equals 18 residues. J lost 1 base, V lost 5 bases, and 14 bases had no gene match. Germline V CDR1 and CDR2: PRHDT, FYEKMQ (reference sequence). CDR3 DNA sequence: TGTGCCAGCAGCCCTGGACTAGCGGAGACGACTAAATCCTACGAGCAGTACTTC. It encodes CASSPGLAETTKSYEQYF. Based on the CDR3 plus reference TRBV13 and TRBJ2-7, the full variable domain is AAGVIQSPRHLIKEKRETATLKCYPIPRHDTVYWYQQGPGQDPQFLISFYEKMQSDKGSIPDRFSAQQFSDYHSELNMSSLELGDSALYFCASSPGLAETTKSYEQYFGPGTRLTVT.

This rearrangement joins TRBV6-7 to TRBJ2-7, with D unclear. TRBV6-7 is reported as an ORF; its role is uncertain. Trimming removed 2 bases from V and 1 base from J, with 15 bases in between. This CDR3 is 16 amino acids long. CDR3 sequence reads: CASSYTPRVCSYEQYF. The CDR3 coding sequence is TGTGCCAGCAGTTACACGCCACGGGTGTGTTCCTACGAGCAGTACTTC.

V gene TRBV20-1 combines with J gene TRBJ1-1; D may be TRBD1 (5 bases). Per germline, CDR1 DFQATT and CDR2 SNEGSKA (reference sequence). This CDR3 has 11 residues. Here the CDR3 reads CAGGGNTEAFF. The CDR3 region has the DNA TGCGCGGGCGGGGGGAACACTGAAGCTTTCTTT.

The chain links TRBV2 to TRBJ2-1; D is ambiguous. The CDR3 totals 13 residues. Germline CDR1 is SNHLY and CDR2 is FYNNEI. Trimming cost V 6 bases and J 9 bases, with 15 bases left between them. The CDR3 region is CASRSAEVGEQFF. The CDR3, as DNA: TGTGCCAGCAGAAGTGCTGAGGTTGGTGAGCAGTTCTTC.

This chain joins TRBV29-1 and TRBJ2-2; the D gene is possibly TRBD1 (6 bases). Germline V lookup: CDR1 SQVTM, CDR2 ANQGSEA. Trimming stripped 6 bases from V and 7 bases from J, with 15 bases between. The CDR3 has 13 residues. The CDR3 DNA reads as TGCAGCGTGACAGGCCCACTGGGCGGGGAGCTGTTTTTT. This sequence encodes CSVTGPLGGELFF.

V and J are TRBV6-5 and TRBJ2-3; no definite D call. The CDR3 spans 13 residues. Germline V lookup: CDR1 MNHEY, CDR2 SVGAGI. Deletions cut 2 bases from V and 6 bases from J, with 9 bases between. The CDR3 nucleotides read TGTGCCAGCAGTTACAATATTGAGGATACGCAGTATTTT. This sequence encodes CASSYNIEDTQYF.

CDR3: CASSPFTVNTEAFF. The CDR3 DNA is TGTGCCAGCTCACCATTCACAGTGAACACTGAAGCTTTCTTT. The chain has TRBV18 and TRBJ1-1; D call uncertain. V was shortened by 2 bases and J by 0 bases, with 7 bases between the two germline ends. The CDR3 spans 14 residues. From germline, CDR1 is KGHSH and CDR2 LQKENI. The whole variable domain, filled in from reference TRBV18 and TRBJ1-1, reads NAGVMQNPRHLVRRRGQEARLRCSPMKGHSHVYWYRQLPEEGLKFMVYLQKENIIDESGMPKERFSAEFPKEGPSILRIQQVVRGDSAAYFCASSPFTVNTEAFFGQGTRLTVV.

V gene TRBV4-1 combines with J gene TRBJ2-5; tentatively, D is TRBD2 (6 bases). The CDR3 consists of 16 residues. Germline V gene sequence: CDR1 MGHRA, CDR2 YSYEKL. V lost 1 base and J lost 4, with 16 bases in between. The CDR3 sequence: CASSQAQAGTPETQYF. CDR3 coding DNA: TGCGCCAGCAGCCAAGCACAGGCGGGGACCCCAGAGACCCAGTACTTC.

J is TRBJ2-7 and V is TRBV11-1, with D perhaps matching TRBD2 (6 bases). This CDR3 contains 13 residues. Germline-derived CDR1 and CDR2 are SGHAT and FQDESV (reference sequence). V gave up 1 base and J gave up 6 bases, with 10 bases separating them. CDR3 in amino acids: CASSLVSTSEQYF. Here the CDR3 DNA reads TGTGCCAGCAGCTTAGTATCGACTAGCGAGCAGTACTTC.

V usage is TRBV5-1 and J usage is TRBJ2-3, with TRBD2 identical over 11 bases. Germline V gene sequence: CDR1 SGHRS, CDR2 YFSETQ. The length of the CDR3 is 16 residues. The trim removed 0 bases at V and 4 bases at J, leaving 4 bases unmatched. CDR3 amino acids: CASSLEGLAVSDTQYF. The CDR3 coding sequence is TGCGCCAGCAGCTTGGAGGGACTAGCGGTATCAGATACGCAGTATTTT.

V usage is TRBV4-2 and J usage is TRBJ1-2; 7 nucleotides agree with TRBD1. The CDR3 loop spans 13 amino acids. Germline loops: CDR1 LGHNA, CDR2 YNFKEQ. V was clipped by 3 bases and J by 3 bases; unmatched bases: 1. CDR3 protein: CASSHTGDYGYTF. The CDR3 DNA reads TGTGCCAGCAGCCATACAGGGGACTATGGCTACACCTTC.

The genes are TRBV18 and TRBJ1-2; a weak D match, TRBD1 (5 bases). Germline V gene lookup returns CDR1 KGHSH and CDR2 LQKENI. The CDR3 loop spans 13 amino acids. V shed 3 bases and J shed 1 base, with 6 bases lying between them. The CDR3 region is CASSPDSNYGYTF. The CDR3 DNA sequence: TGTGCCAGCTCACCCGACAGTAACTATGGCTACACCTTC.

V is TRBV28 and J is TRBJ1-5; 8 positions match TRBD1. Germline V gene lookup returns CDR1 MDHEN and CDR2 SYDVKM. The CDR3 has 16 residues. V shed 3 bases, J shed 6 bases, and the junction held 10 bases outside the gene matches. DNA of the CDR3: TGTGCCAGCAGTTTCCGGTTCAGGGGGCTTCGTCAGCCCCAGCATTTT. Translation: CASSFRFRGLRQPQHF.

The chain joins TRBV29-1 to TRBJ1-1; D not resolved. Germline V gene sequence: CDR1 SQVTM, CDR2 ANQGSEA. The CDR3 is 11 residues long. Trimming stripped 5 bases from V and 4 bases from J, with 8 bases between. CDR3 coding DNA: TGCAGCGTTTTCCGGGGCACTGAAGCTTTCTTT. Translated, it gives CSVFRGTEAFF.

The J gene is TRBJ1-2, the V gene TRBV27; D may be TRBD1 (5 bases). The V end lost 6 bases, the J end lost 7 bases, and 15 bases lay between the germline ends. The CDR3 length is 13 residues. Looked up from germline, CDR1 is MNHEY and CDR2 is SMNVEV (reference sequence). The CDR3 loop is CASSQRGIGGYTF. The CDR3 coding sequence is TGTGCCAGCAGCCAAAGGGGTATAGGTGGCTACACCTTC.

The rearrangement uses TRBV10-3 and TRBJ2-7; 8 nucleotides match TRBD1. The CDR3 totals 15 residues. V was pared by 3 bases and J by 7 bases, with 11 bases of the junction left unmatched. CDR1 ENHRY and CDR2 SYGVKD come from the germline V gene. CDR3 residues: CAISDPGQVIREQYF. The CDR3 bases are TGTGCCATCAGTGATCCGGGACAGGTAATACGAGAGCAGTACTTC.

V gene TRBV30 combines with J gene TRBJ1-1, with 7 positions matching TRBD1. The CDR3 sequence is 13 residues long. V trimming: 0 bases; J trimming: 3 bases; junction bases outside the gene matches: 1. CDR1 GTSNPN and CDR2 SVGIG come from the germline V gene (reference sequence). CDR3 amino acids: CAWSVQGYTEAFF. Here the CDR3 DNA reads TGTGCCTGGAGTGTACAGGGGTACACTGAAGCTTTCTTT.

The CDR3 protein is CASSWEGGGYTF. CDR3 sequence (DNA): TGCGCCAGCAGCTGGGAGGGCGGTGGCTACACCTTC. The chain combines TRBV5-1 with TRBJ1-2, with D uncertain. CDR1 and CDR2 (germline): SGHRS, YFSETQ. V lost 3 bases, J lost 7 bases, and 10 bases lay in between. This CDR3 spans 12 amino acids.

This chain's CDR3 is CASSRLGGTEAFF. For the CDR3, the DNA is TGTGCCAGCAGTAGGCTGGGGGGTACTGAAGCTTTCTTT. The genes are TRBV25-1 and TRBJ1-1; D is possibly TRBD1 (5 bases). Germline V gene data show CDR1 as MGHDK and CDR2 as SYGVNS. V was pared by 5 bases and J by 5 bases, with 12 bases between. The CDR3 is 13 amino acids.

The chain combines TRBV4-1 with TRBJ2-7; 16 bases line up with TRBD2. Germline assignment: CDR1 MGHRA and CDR2 YSYEKL. CDR3 length: 17 amino acids. V shed 4 bases and J 4 bases; nucleotides not matched to a gene: 7. The CDR3 bases are TGCGCCAGCAGCCTTGGGACTAGCGGGAGGGCCGGGTACGAGCAGTACTTC. Its protein is CASSLGTSGRAGYEQYF.

This chain uses TRBV7-9 with TRBJ1-1; D not certain. Trimming removed 5 bases from V and 1 base from J, with 11 bases in between. The CDR3 consists of 14 residues. Germline-derived CDR1 and CDR2 are SEHNR and FQNEAQ (reference sequence). The CDR3 loop is CASSVSRENTEAFF. The CDR3 DNA reads TGTGCCAGCAGCGTGTCCCGGGAGAACACTGAAGCTTTCTTT.

The chain has TRBV5-4 and TRBJ2-1; a weak D match, TRBD2 (5 bases). From germline, CDR1 is SGHNT and CDR2 YYREEE (reference sequence). The V gene lost 3 bases and the J gene lost 9 bases, with 13 bases spanning the gap. The CDR3 totals 13 residues. The CDR3: CASSSVGSGEQFF. For the CDR3, the DNA is TGTGCCAGCAGCTCGGTGGGAAGCGGTGAGCAGTTCTTC.

V usage is TRBV15 and J usage is TRBJ2-3, with 9 nucleotides matching TRBD1. CDR1 and CDR2 (germline): LNHNV, YYDKDF (reference sequence). CDR3 size: 17 residues. V shed 0 bases and J 3 bases; nucleotides not matched to a gene: 7. CDR3: CATSRDRGTGQTDTQYF. The CDR3 DNA is TGTGCCACCAGCAGAGATCGTGGGACAGGGCAGACAGATACGCAGTATTTT.

This chain links TRBV10-3 with TRBJ2-3; 7 bases map to TRBD2. V shed 3 bases and J 1 base; nucleotides not matched to a gene: 7. This CDR3 contains 16 residues. Germline values: CDR1 ENHRY, CDR2 SYGVKD. The DNA for the CDR3 is TGTGCCATCAGTGATTCTAGCGGTAGCGGCACAGATACGCAGTATTTT. Its protein product is CAISDSSGSGTDTQYF.

The chain couples TRBV11-1 to TRBJ2-1; 7 nucleotides match TRBD2. In germline, CDR1 is SGHAT, CDR2 FQDESV (reference sequence). Unmatched junction bases numbered 10, after V lost 4 bases and J lost 1 base. The CDR3 consists of 17 residues. Written as DNA, the CDR3 is TGTGCCAGCAGCTCCCCCGCAGCGGGACTATCCTACAATGAGCAGTTCTTC. It yields the protein CASSSPAAGLSYNEQFF.

The chain recombines TRBV4-1 with TRBJ2-7, with D possibly TRBD2 on 5 matching bases. The CDR3 has 14 residues. Deletions cut 4 bases from V and 2 bases from J, with 12 bases between. CDR1 is MGHRA, CDR2 YSYEKL, per germline. The CDR3 DNA reads TGCGCCAGCAGCCTAAGCCTTAGCGCCTACGAGCAGTACTTC. Amino acids: CASSLSLSAYEQYF.

The V call is TRBV27, the J call TRBJ1-1; D not certain. Germline CDR1 reads MNHEY; CDR2 reads SMNVEV (reference sequence). The V and J ends lost 0 bases and 5 bases respectively, with 16 bases between them. This CDR3 is 16 amino acids long. CDR3 region: CASSLSGSRYGTEAFF. As DNA, the CDR3 is TGTGCCAGCAGTTTATCGGGGAGTCGTTATGGGACTGAAGCTTTCTTT.